A single TCR beta chain is shown here with its context. The antigen remains undetermined. This sample was taken from a study of OX40 agonist ivuxolimab in advanced cancers. Study as a whole: A mean age of roughly 60 years, range roughly 23 to 79, was recorded, and approximately 80% were male. Partial responses were achieved by three patients, of whom one had hepatocellular carcinoma and two had cutaneous melanoma.

Generated by immunoSEQ multiplex PCR, the TCRdb table keeps only in-frame clones and is missing some. The sample yields 60,000 to 70,000 clones, 70% to 90% seen once. The germline V and J ends were trimmed by 3 bases and 2 bases, with 13 bases remaining between them. The CDR3 extends over 15 amino acids. Germline V gene lookup returns CDR1 SGHRS and CDR2 YFSETQ. General study findings and limits: Partial responders at 0.1-3.0 mg/kg showed near-lowest clonal expansion.

J is TRBJ2-3 and V is TRBV5-1; D possibly corresponds to TRBD2 (6 bases). Specimen: CD4+ or CD8+ T cells sorted from blood, collected in a trial of the OX40 agonist ivuxolimab. The TCR originated in an adult with an advanced solid tumor such as melanoma, head and neck, liver or kidney cancer. The CDR3 is CASSSGLRSTDTQYF. CDR3 DNA: TGCGCCAGCAGCTCGGGACTTCGATCCACAGATACGCAGTATTTT.